In this sample, the clone carrying this TCR beta chain turned up once. This sample was included in a study of CD8 T cells in Susac syndrome. RNA amounts of about 0.5 to 1 ug underwent reverse transcription with random hexamers. TCRdb processed the immunoSEQ multiplex PCR reads anew with MiXCR; each CDR3 protein has one entry. The top ten clones hold more than 0.08% of a sample with approximately 190,000 distinct CDR3 sequences, 95% of them seen once. Source material: CD4+ T cells from PBMCs. This clonotype originated in a human donor with Susac syndrome.

Written as DNA, the CDR3 is TGTGCCAGCAGTTTAAACTTTAGCGGCGAGCAGTACTTC. It encodes CASSLNFSGEQYF. V gene TRBV12-3 or TRBV12-4 combines with J gene TRBJ2-7, with D tentatively TRBD2 (6 bases). The CDR3 consists of 13 residues. The V gene lost 2 bases and the J gene lost 6 bases, with 11 bases spanning the gap.